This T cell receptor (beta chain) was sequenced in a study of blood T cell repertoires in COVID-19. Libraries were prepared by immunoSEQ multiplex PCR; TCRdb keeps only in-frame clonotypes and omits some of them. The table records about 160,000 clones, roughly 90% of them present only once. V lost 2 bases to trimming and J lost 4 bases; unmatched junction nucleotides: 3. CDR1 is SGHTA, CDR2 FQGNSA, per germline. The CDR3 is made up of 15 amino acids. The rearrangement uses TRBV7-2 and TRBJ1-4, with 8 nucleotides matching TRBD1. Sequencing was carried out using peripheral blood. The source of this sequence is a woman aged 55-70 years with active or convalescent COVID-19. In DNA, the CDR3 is TGTGCCAGCAGCTTATTGACAGGGGTTAATGAAAAACTGTTTTTT. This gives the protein CASSLLTGVNEKLFF.